What follows are 10 T cell receptor beta chains derived from one specimen sequenced in a study of PD-1 blockade in classical Hodgkin lymphoma (dated by TCRdb to 2018 to 2020). The time point label for this specimen denotes: newly diagnosed, previously untreated cHL patient sample. The method behind the library was the immunoSEQ multiplex PCR assay. The table comes from immuneACCESS by way of TCRdb, which keeps in-frame sequences with V and J called. Part of the clones is missing from these tables; in studies checked, under half for an unresolved V gene and the rest for unknown reasons. In all, the sample holds approximately 70,000 clones, and 85% to 95% of those were seen once. The ten largest make up around 2.5% of the sample. Source material: peripheral blood mononuclear cells (PBMCs). The receptors shown here come from a human donor with classical Hodgkin lymphoma.

The chain recombines TRBV6-6 with TRBJ1-1, with TRBD1 matching 8 bases. The CDR3 extends over 14 amino acids. From germline, CDR1 is MNHNY and CDR2 SVGAGI (reference sequence). V dropped 7 bases and J dropped 3; count of bases not matched to a gene: 7. The CDR3 coding sequence is TGTGCCAGCACAATCGGGACAGGTTACACTGAAGCTTTCTTT. This encodes CASTIGTGYTEAFF.

The chain links TRBV28 to TRBJ2-7, with D unclear. Trimming removed 6 bases at V and 6 bases at J, with 12 bases between. Germline CDR1 is MDHEN and CDR2 is SYDVKM. CDR3 length: 12 amino acids. Here the CDR3 reads CASSQYPVEQYF. CDR3 coding DNA: TGTGCCAGCAGCCAATACCCGGTCGAGCAGTACTTC.

This clone is large (0.1 to 1%). The chain has TRBV6-5 and TRBJ2-3; D gene unclear. Trimming pared 6 bases from V and 2 bases from J, leaving 9 bases between. The germline V gene has CDR1 MNHEY and CDR2 SVGAGI. CDR3 size: 13 residues. Written as DNA, the CDR3 is TGTGCCAGCAGCGTACAGTCCACAGATACGCAGTATTTT. It is translated as CASSVQSTDTQYF.

V usage is TRBV15 and J usage is TRBJ2-1; a weak D match, TRBD1 (6 bases). Trimming removed 3 bases at V and 1 base at J, with 10 bases between. The CDR3 covers 15 residues. The germline V gene has CDR1 LNHNV and CDR2 YYDKDF (reference sequence). In DNA form, the CDR3 reads TGTGCCACCAGCAGGGGGGCGGGTTCCTACAATGAGCAGTTCTTC. It specifies CATSRGAGSYNEQFF.

The gene calls are TRBV5-4 and TRBJ1-1; weak D call: TRBD1 (6 bases). The CDR3 covers 16 residues. The V end was cut by 1 base, the J end by 6 bases, with 19 bases between. Germline loops: CDR1 SGHNT, CDR2 YYREEE (reference sequence). The CDR3 region is CASSLFSAQGKPEAFF. The CDR3 DNA is TGTGCCAGCAGCTTGTTCAGCGCCCAGGGGAAGCCTGAAGCTTTCTTT.

This clone was counted only a few times. The rearrangement uses TRBV9 and TRBJ2-1; 7 positions match TRBD2. This CDR3 has 18 amino acids. Germline-derived CDR1 and CDR2 are SGDLS and YYNGEE. The V and J ends lost 4 bases and 5 bases, in that order; junction bases with no gene match: 18. DNA of the CDR3: TGTGCCAGCAGCCCTCCAGCGGGGACTTCTAAAGACCACAATGAGCAGTTCTTC. This gives the protein CASSPPAGTSKDHNEQFF.

CDR3 coding DNA: TGTGCCAGCAGCACCGCCTATGAGCAGTTCTTC. Translating gives CASSTAYEQFF. The chain uses TRBV14 and TRBJ2-1, with D unclear. The CDR3 length is 11 residues. Germline V gene lookup returns CDR1 SGHDN and CDR2 FVKESK. V gave up 5 bases and J gave up 8 bases, with 7 bases separating them.

The chain has TRBV7-2 and TRBJ1-1; D gene ambiguous. This CDR3 contains 13 residues. V lost 5 bases and J 9 bases, leaving 16 bases between the germline ends. Germline CDR1 is SGHTA and CDR2 is FQGNSA. In DNA, the CDR3 is TGTGCCAGCAGCCACCGAGGACTCTATCAAGCTTTCTTT. Translated: CASSHRGLYQAFF.

The genes are TRBV19 and TRBJ1-5; possibly TRBD1 for D (5 bases). V was clipped by 2 bases and J by 5 bases, with 7 bases between them. Germline V gene lookup returns CDR1 LNHDA and CDR2 SQIVND (reference sequence). The CDR3 loop spans 13 amino acids. In DNA form, the CDR3 reads TGTGCCAGTAGTATACAGGGCGATCAGCCCCAGCATTTT. Translating gives CASSIQGDQPQHF.

The V gene is TRBV2, the J gene TRBJ1-5; the D gene is possibly TRBD1 (5 bases). The CDR3 is 13 residues long. Germline CDR1 and CDR2: SNHLY and FYNNEI. Trimming left V 6 bases short and J 7 bases short, with 13 bases between. This CDR3 is CASSPGNVQPQHF. The CDR3 coding sequence is TGTGCCAGCAGCCCAGGGAATGTACAGCCCCAGCATTTT.